This T cell receptor (beta chain) derives from a study of shared clonotypes between healthy human individuals. General study results and limits: What limited the represented genetic and exposure-history diversity was the small number of donors.

J was trimmed by 0 bases and V by 11 bases; bases with no gene match: 11. This CDR3 comprises 16 residues. Germline assignment: CDR1 MDHEN and CDR2 SYDVKM. With respect to this clone: Its cognate antigen is unknown.

Per the original methods: Because ImmunoSEQ provided only junction sequences with no quality scores, the filtering differed. Profiling relied on immunoSEQ multiplex PCR, and the TCRdb table lists in-frame clones only, not all of them. V and J calls and clone size are copied from that table; D and trimming were computed from the DNA. The sample records about 530,000 clones, 60% to 80% being singletons. The sequence derives from a woman in her thirties or forties in good health. Some clones in this sample may be carry-over from other donors' samples. What was sequenced was PBMCs. The chain combines TRBV28 with TRBJ2-3, with TRBD2 matching over 10 bases. The CDR3 coding sequence is TGTGCCTTACGGGGATTAGCGGGAGGTAGCACAGATACGCAGTATTTT. Its protein is CALRGLAGGSTDTQYF.